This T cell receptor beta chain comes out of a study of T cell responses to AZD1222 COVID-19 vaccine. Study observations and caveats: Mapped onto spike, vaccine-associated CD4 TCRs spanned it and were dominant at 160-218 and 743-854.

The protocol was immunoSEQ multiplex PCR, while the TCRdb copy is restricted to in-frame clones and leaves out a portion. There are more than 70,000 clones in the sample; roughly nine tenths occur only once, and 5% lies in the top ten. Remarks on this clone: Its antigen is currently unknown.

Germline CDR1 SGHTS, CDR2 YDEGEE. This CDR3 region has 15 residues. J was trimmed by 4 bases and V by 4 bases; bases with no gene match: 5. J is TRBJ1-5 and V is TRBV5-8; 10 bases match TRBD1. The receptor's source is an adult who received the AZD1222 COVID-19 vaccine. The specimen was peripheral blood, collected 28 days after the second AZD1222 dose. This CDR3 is CASSRTGGGNQPQHF. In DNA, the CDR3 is TGTGCCAGCAGCAGGACAGGGGGGGGAAATCAGCCCCAGCATTTT.